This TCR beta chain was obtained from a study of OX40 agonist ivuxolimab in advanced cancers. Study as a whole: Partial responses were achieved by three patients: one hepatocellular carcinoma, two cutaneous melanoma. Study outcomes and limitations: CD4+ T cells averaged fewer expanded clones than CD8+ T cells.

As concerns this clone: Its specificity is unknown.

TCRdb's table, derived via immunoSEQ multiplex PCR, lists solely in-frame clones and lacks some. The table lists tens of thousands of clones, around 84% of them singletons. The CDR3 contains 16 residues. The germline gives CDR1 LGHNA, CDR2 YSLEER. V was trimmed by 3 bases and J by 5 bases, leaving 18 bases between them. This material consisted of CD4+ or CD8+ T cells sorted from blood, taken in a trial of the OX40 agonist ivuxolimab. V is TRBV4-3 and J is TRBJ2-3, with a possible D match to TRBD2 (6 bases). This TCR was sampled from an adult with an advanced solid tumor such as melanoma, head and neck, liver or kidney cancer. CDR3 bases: TGCGCCAGCAGCCATGAGAGGGCGGGGCCTGGAGATACGCAGTATTTT. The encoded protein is CASSHERAGPGDTQYF.